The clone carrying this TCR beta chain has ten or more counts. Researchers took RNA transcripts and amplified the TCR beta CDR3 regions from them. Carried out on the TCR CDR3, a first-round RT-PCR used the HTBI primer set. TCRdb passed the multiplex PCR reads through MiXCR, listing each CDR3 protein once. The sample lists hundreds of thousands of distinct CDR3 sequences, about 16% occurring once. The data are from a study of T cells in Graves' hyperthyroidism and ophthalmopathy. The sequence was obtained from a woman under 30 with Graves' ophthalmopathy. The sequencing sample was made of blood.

This CDR3 reads CAWPNSTTNEKLFF. The CDR3 coding sequence is TGTGCCTGGCCGAACAGTACAACTAATGAAAAACTGTTTTTT. The chain couples TRBV30 to TRBJ1-4; no definite D call. The CDR3 contains 14 residues. V was cut by 5 bases and J by 0 bases, with 10 bases left in between. CDR1 and CDR2 from the germline V gene are GTSNPN and SVGIG (reference sequence). Combining the CDR3 with reference TRBV30 and TRBJ1-4 gives the whole variable domain SQTIHQWPATLVQPVGSPLSLECTVEGTSNPNLYWYRQAAGRGLQLLFYSVGIGQISSEVPQNLSASRPQDRQFILSSKKLLLSDSGFYLCAWPNSTTNEKLFFGSGTQLSVL.